This T cell receptor (beta chain) is drawn from a study of cytomegalovirus exposure and HLA in healthy donors. The PCR employed 60 Vbeta primers together with 13 Jbeta primers. Per the original data handling: It was a later analysis that counted tens of millions of unique TCR beta chains, of which around 11 million were shared. TCRdb's copy holds only in-frame clones and misses some; the assay was immunoSEQ multiplex PCR. The V and J calls and clone size were taken over from that table, and D and trimming were inferred from the DNA. Of about 140,000 clones listed, roughly four fifths were seen once; the top ten hold roughly 3.2%. As regards this clone: Its antigen is unidentified.

The CDR3 loop spans 14 amino acids. The germline V gene encodes CDR1 MNHEY and CDR2 SMNVEV (reference sequence). After removal of 1 base from V and 3 bases from J, the junction contained 3 bases not matched to a gene. Study-wide findings and caveats: On later analysis, the bulk of CMV-associated TCR beta chains appeared to be HLA-restricted. The study designated 150 or so TCR beta chains cytomegalovirus-associated.

The gene calls are TRBV27 and TRBJ2-7; 7 bases line up with TRBD1. Sequencing was carried out using PBMCs. This TCR came from a young man in good health and CMV-seropositive. The CDR3 region has the DNA TGTGCCAGCAGTTTATTCGGGACAGTCTACGAGCAGTACTTC. Translation gives CASSLFGTVYEQYF.